The 9 T cell receptor beta chains reported below all come from one sample, sequenced in a study of blood T cell repertoires in COVID-19. Only in-frame clones appear in the TCRdb table, and some are missing; sequencing was by immunoSEQ multiplex PCR. The data show 200,000 to 250,000 clones, roughly four fifths seen once. Sequencing was done on a sample of PBMCs or T cells enriched from blood (not recorded which). These receptors all stem from a woman in her fifties or sixties who had been exposed to COVID-19.

The chain couples TRBV9 to TRBJ2-5; no clear D. CDR1 SGDLS and CDR2 YYNGEE come from the germline V gene. The length of the CDR3 is 12 residues. Trimming removed 3 bases at V and 7 bases at J, with 10 bases between. CDR3 sequence reads: CASSGAFGTQYF. CDR3 DNA sequence: TGTGCCAGCAGCGGAGCCTTTGGGACCCAGTACTTC.

In DNA, the CDR3 is TGTGCCAGCAGTCCCCGACTAGCGGGGCTACCCTACAATGAGCAGTTCTTC. Translation gives CASSPRLAGLPYNEQFF. The chain has TRBV2 and TRBJ2-1; 11 bases are a match to TRBD2. This CDR3 region has 17 residues. Unmatched junction bases numbered 8, after V lost 5 bases and J lost 2 bases. Germline V gene data show CDR1 as SNHLY and CDR2 as FYNNEI.

The chain recombines TRBV28 with TRBJ2-5; a weak D match, TRBD2 (6 bases). Germline V gene data show CDR1 as MDHEN and CDR2 as SYDVKM. The CDR3 length is 14 residues. V lost 4 bases and J lost 4, with 13 bases in between. The CDR3 DNA follows: TGTGCCAGCAGTTCTGGGACTGGGGGAGAGACCCAGTACTTC. It specifies CASSSGTGGETQYF. Based on the CDR3 plus reference TRBV28 and TRBJ2-5, the full variable domain is DVKVTQSSRYLVKRTGEKVFLECVQDMDHENMFWYRQDPGLGLRLIYFSYDVKMKEKGDIPEGYSVSREKKERFSLILESASTNQTSMYLCASSSGTGGETQYFGPGTRLLVL.

V is TRBV5-4 and J is TRBJ1-4; TRBD1 agrees at 9 bases. This CDR3 is 16 amino acids long. V lost 1 base, J lost 6 bases, and 7 bases stayed unmatched. Germline values: CDR1 SGHNT, CDR2 YYREEE (reference sequence). This CDR3 is CASSLSIRDRDEKLFF. In DNA, the CDR3 is TGTGCCAGCAGCTTGTCCATCCGGGACAGGGATGAAAAACTGTTTTTT.

J is TRBJ1-4 and V is TRBV7-2; no reliable D call. Germline CDR1 SGHTA, CDR2 FQGNSA. This CDR3 has 12 residues. V lost 1 base to trimming and J lost 7 bases, with 4 bases between them. Here the CDR3 DNA reads TGTGCCAGCAGCTTAGGAGGTGAAAAACTGTTTTTT. Residues: CASSLGGEKLFF.

The rearrangement uses TRBV6-4 and TRBJ2-3; 11 nucleotides match TRBD2. The CDR3 runs 15 residues. Germline loops: CDR1 MRHNA, CDR2 SNTAGT. V was clipped by 7 bases and J by 1 base; unmatched bases: 4. CDR3 protein: CASTPTSGGTDTQYF. DNA for the CDR3: TGTGCCAGCACCCCGACTAGCGGGGGCACAGATACGCAGTATTTT.

The chain couples TRBV12-1 to TRBJ1-2; the table's D gene call, TRBD1, was not cross checked with the DNA. TRBV12-1 is described as a pseudogene. The CDR3 is 15 amino acids. The CDR3 region has the DNA TGTGCCAGCAGCTTTCCTTCATCAGGGAACTATGGCTACACCTTC. It specifies CASSFPSSGNYGYTF.

This clone was observed a single time. The chain carries TRBV14 and TRBJ2-7; weak D call: TRBD1 (5 bases). V lost 4 bases, J lost 6 bases, and 13 bases lay in between. The length of the CDR3 is 13 residues. Germline-derived CDR1 and CDR2 are SGHDN and FVKESK. The CDR3 here is CASSLTGSREQYF. For the CDR3, the DNA is TGTGCCAGCAGCCTTACAGGCAGTCGCGAGCAGTACTTC.

This clone was detected a few times. This chain connects TRBV10-3 to TRBJ1-3; no firm D call. CDR1 is ENHRY and CDR2 is SYGVKD in the germline V gene. The CDR3 consists of 15 residues. Trimming stripped 1 base from V and 4 bases from J, with 11 bases between. CDR3 sequence (DNA): TGTGCCATCAGTGAGTTTCGATTTGGCGGAAACACCATATATTTT. This translates into CAISEFRFGGNTIYF.